Below are 20 T cell receptor beta chains sequenced from a single sample in a study of molecular identifiers for immune sequencing clone quantification. A single record per CDR3 protein comes from TCRdb applying MiXCR to the PCR reads. The sample carries about 640,000 distinct CDR3 sequences, approximately 20% recorded once. Sequencing input: naive CD8+ T cells from blood, with Jurkat cell RNA spiked in. Subset specified: FACS-sorted CD8+CD4-CCR7+CD45RA+ naive T cells. All receptors derive from a human donor in good health. Some libraries in this study had Jurkat cell RNA spiked in.

This clonotype was found many times. The CDR3 sequence: CSVPGTDSYEQYF. The CDR3 nucleotides are TGCAGCGTTCCCGGGACAGACTCCTACGAGCAGTACTTC. The rearrangement links TRBV29-1 to TRBJ2-7; 7 nucleotides agree with TRBD1. Germline CDR1 is SQVTM and CDR2 is ANQGSEA. This CDR3 region has 13 residues. V was clipped by 5 bases and J by 0 bases; unmatched bases: 4.

In regard to this clonotype: Since a much larger clone is just one base distant, this may be a read error. The CDR3 coding sequence is TGTGCCACCAGCAGACTCCGAGGAGACGAGCAGAACTTC. It is translated as CATSRLRGDEQNF. The V gene is TRBV15, the J gene TRBJ2-7; D not certain. The CDR3 is 13 residues long. The germline V gene has CDR1 LNHNV and CDR2 YYDKDF (reference sequence).

This clonotype was counted many times. This rearrangement joins TRBV6-5 to TRBJ2-3, with a tentative D call TRBD2 (6 bases). V dropped 7 bases and J dropped 0 bases, with 14 bases sitting between them. The CDR3 is 15 amino acids. Germline CDR1 MNHEY, CDR2 SVGAGI. The CDR3: CASTSTGGSTDTQYF. CDR3 sequence (DNA): TGTGCCAGCACCTCTACCGGGGGAAGCACAGATACGCAGTATTTT.

This clonotype came up many times. CDR3 sequence: CASSSVQGTSMGYTF. The CDR3 DNA reads as TGCGCCAGCAGCTCCGTTCAGGGGACCTCTATGGGCTACACCTTC. The chain has TRBV5-1 and TRBJ1-2, with D maybe TRBD1 (6 bases). The CDR3 runs to 15 residues. CDR1 and CDR2 from the germline V gene are SGHRS and YFSETQ. V dropped 3 bases and J dropped 8 bases, with 20 bases sitting between them.

In DNA form, the CDR3 reads TGCGCCAGCAGCCAAGCGTGGGCTAGCGGGGGGAGTGAGCAGTTCTTC. Protein: CASSQAWASGGSEQFF. The chain links TRBV4-1 to TRBJ2-1; TRBD2 agrees at 11 bases. CDR3 size: 16 residues. Germline V gene sequence: CDR1 MGHRA, CDR2 YSYEKL. V was clipped by 1 base and J by 9 bases; unmatched bases: 8.

This clonotype was recorded at least ten times. This sequence joins TRBV4-2 and TRBJ2-1; 12 bases fit TRBD2. Per germline, CDR1 LGHNA and CDR2 YNFKEQ. V dropped 4 bases and J dropped 6; count of bases not matched to a gene: 4. The CDR3 sequence is 15 residues long. CDR3 sequence (DNA): TGTGCCAGCAGCCCTGGACTAGCGGGACGCAATGAGCAGTTCTTC. This gives the protein CASSPGLAGRNEQFF.

The chain employs TRBV4-1 and TRBJ2-1; 7 bases align to TRBD2. Germline V gene sequence: CDR1 MGHRA, CDR2 YSYEKL. This CDR3 comprises 14 residues. V was clipped by 0 bases and J by 10 bases; unmatched bases: 6. CDR3 loop: CASSQDQVSGEQFF. For the CDR3, the DNA is TGCGCCAGCAGCCAAGATCAGGTTAGCGGGGAGCAGTTCTTC.

This clonotype was detected ten times or more. The CDR3 region is CSASSVNTGELFF. The CDR3 DNA reads TGCAGTGCTAGCTCGGTGAACACCGGGGAGCTGTTTTTT. The chain is built from TRBV20-1 and TRBJ2-2; D is unresolved. This CDR3 is built from 13 residues. The ends were cut back, 3 bases at V and 1 base at J, with 6 bases in the middle. Germline V CDR1 and CDR2: DFQATT, SNEGSKA (reference sequence).

This clonotype was picked up many times. V usage is TRBV27 and J usage is TRBJ2-1, with 10 bases matching TRBD2. This CDR3 is built from 13 residues. CDR1 is MNHEY and CDR2 is SMNVEV in the germline V gene (reference sequence). Trimming cost V 2 bases and J 12 bases; bases outside gene matches: 4. In nucleotides, the CDR3 is TGTGCCAGCAGTTTAATACTAGCGGGGAGGCAGTTCTTC. Residues: CASSLILAGRQFF.

In its sample, this clonotype was seen many times. The chain links TRBV18 to TRBJ2-6, with a tentative D call TRBD1 (5 bases). The CDR3 sequence is 15 residues long. The V gene lost 5 bases and the J gene lost 0 bases, with 8 bases spanning the gap. Germline lookup yields CDR1 KGHSH and CDR2 LQKENI. The CDR3 protein is CASSTGASGANVLTF. Here the CDR3 DNA reads TGTGCCAGCTCAACTGGGGCCTCTGGGGCCAACGTCCTGACTTTC.

The rearrangement links TRBV20-1 to TRBJ2-1; D might be TRBD1 or TRBD2, each matching 7 bases. Germline loops: CDR1 DFQATT, CDR2 SNEGSKA (reference sequence). Deletions cut 6 bases from V and 6 bases from J, with 21 bases between. The CDR3 has 15 residues. DNA for the CDR3: TGCAGTGCGATGAACCTCAGGGGGGGGACCAATGAGCAGTTCTTC. It specifies CSAMNLRGGTNEQFF.

The chain recombines TRBV4-3 with TRBJ2-1, with D unclear. V lost 2 bases and J lost 4, with 12 bases in between. The V gene's germline CDR1 is LGHNA and CDR2 YSLEER. This CDR3 has 15 residues. The CDR3 DNA is TGCGCCAGCAGCCAAAGGCAGAATCCTTACAATGAGCAGTTCTTC. Its translation is CASSQRQNPYNEQFF.

As regards this clonotype: This may be a read error, as it is one base from a much larger clone. The rearrangement links TRBV7-9 to TRBJ2-2, with 8 bases that match TRBD2. Germline assignment: CDR1 SEHNR and CDR2 FQNEAQ (reference sequence). This CDR3 has 13 amino acids. CDR3: CASSKTSDGGLFF. The CDR3 DNA reads TGTGCCAGCAGCAAGACTAGCGACGGGGGGCTGTTTTTT.

At least ten counts were recorded for this clonotype. The junction does not match germline at one end; this may be a read error. The V call is TRBV6-5, the J call TRBJ1-4; maybe TRBD1 (6 bases). CDR1 MNHEY and CDR2 SVGAGI come from the germline V gene. This CDR3 has 15 residues. The CDR3 coding sequence is TGTGCCAGCAGTCCCAGGGGAGGAATTAATGACAAACTGTTTTTT. Its translation is CASSPRGGINDKLFF.

The table lists this clonotype with a few counts. The J gene is TRBJ1-6, the V gene TRBV7-8; D is possibly TRBD1 (5 bases). Germline CDR1 SGHVS, CDR2 FQNEAQ. The CDR3 sequence is 15 residues long. V was trimmed by 1 base and J by 7 bases, leaving 11 bases between them. The CDR3 protein is CASSLVPGRNSPLHF. The CDR3 coding sequence is TGTGCCAGCAGCTTAGTCCCAGGGCGGAATTCACCCCTCCACTTT.

This clonotype was counted ten times or more. This chain connects TRBV7-2 to TRBJ2-5; 7 bases align to TRBD2. Germline V gene sequence: CDR1 SGHTA, CDR2 FQGNSA. V lost 1 base, J lost 1 base, and 6 bases stayed unmatched. CDR3 length: 16 residues. CDR3 nucleotides: TGTGCCAGCAGCTTAGGAGCGGGGCCACTCCAAGAGACCCAGTACTTC. It specifies CASSLGAGPLQETQYF.

Of note for this clonotype: This may stem from a read error, because a much larger clone lies one nucleotide away. The chain has TRBV7-9 and TRBJ2-5; tentative D call: TRBD1 (6 bases). Per germline, CDR1 SEHNR and CDR2 FQNEAQ (reference sequence). CDR3 size: 17 residues. CDR3 loop: CAGTNPEAAGDQETQYF. CDR3 bases: TGTGCCGGCACCAACCCCGAGGCCGCAGGGGACCAGGAGACCCAGTACTTC.

Only a few counts were recorded for this clonotype. The chain is built from TRBV19 and TRBJ2-5; either TRBD1 or TRBD2 may supply D (5 bases each). The CDR3 has 16 amino acids. The germline V gene encodes CDR1 LNHDA and CDR2 SQIVND (reference sequence). The V and J ends lost 0 bases and 4 bases respectively, with 15 bases between them. The CDR3 is CASSIDTGTARETQYF. CDR3 DNA sequence: TGTGCCAGTAGTATAGACACCGGGACGGCCAGAGAGACCCAGTACTTC.

Notes on this clonotype: The germline gene is not matched at one end of the junction; a read error may be the cause. The rearrangement links TRBV27 to TRBJ1-5; D is unresolved. The CDR3 spans 15 residues. Germline V gives CDR1 MNHEY, CDR2 SMNVEV (reference sequence). The CDR3 sequence: CASSLSLGLNQPLHF. For the CDR3, the DNA is TGTGCCAGCAGTTTATCGTTAGGGTTGAATCAGCCCCTGCATTTT.

There are many counts of this clonotype. The V call is TRBV7-9, the J call TRBJ1-5, with 7 bases fitting TRBD1. Germline CDR1 and CDR2: SEHNR and FQNEAQ (reference sequence). This CDR3 has 13 residues. V shed 10 bases, J shed 4 bases, and the junction held 7 bases outside the gene matches. The CDR3 nucleotides read TGTGCCACCCAGGGGGGGGCGAATCAGCCCCAGCATTTT. Its translation: CATQGGANQPQHF.